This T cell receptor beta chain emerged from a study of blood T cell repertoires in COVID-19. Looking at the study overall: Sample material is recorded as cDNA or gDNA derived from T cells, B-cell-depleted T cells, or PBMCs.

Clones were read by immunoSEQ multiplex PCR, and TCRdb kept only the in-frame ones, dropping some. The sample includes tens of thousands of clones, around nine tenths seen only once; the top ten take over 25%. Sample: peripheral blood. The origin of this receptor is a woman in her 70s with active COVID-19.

Here the CDR3 reads CASTPMNIQYF. The CDR3 coding sequence is TGTGCCAGCACCCCTATGAACATTCAGTACTTC. This sequence joins TRBV11-2 and TRBJ2-4; the D is unclear. The V end was cut by 7 bases, the J end by 7 bases, with 8 bases between. This CDR3 comprises 11 residues. In germline, CDR1 is SGHAT, CDR2 FQNNGV.